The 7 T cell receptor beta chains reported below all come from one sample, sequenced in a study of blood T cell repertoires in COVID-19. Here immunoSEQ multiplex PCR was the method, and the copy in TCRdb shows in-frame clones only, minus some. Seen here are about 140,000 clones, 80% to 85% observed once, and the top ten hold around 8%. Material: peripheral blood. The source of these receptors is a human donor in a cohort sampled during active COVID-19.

The CDR3 here is CASRRAGVQETQYF. For the CDR3, the DNA is TGTGCCAGCAGACGAGCGGGGGTTCAAGAGACCCAGTACTTC. The chain has TRBV14 and TRBJ2-5; 8 bases align to TRBD2. This CDR3 comprises 14 residues. V lost 6 bases to trimming and J lost 2 bases; unmatched junction nucleotides: 5. Germline CDR1 and CDR2: SGHDN and FVKESK.

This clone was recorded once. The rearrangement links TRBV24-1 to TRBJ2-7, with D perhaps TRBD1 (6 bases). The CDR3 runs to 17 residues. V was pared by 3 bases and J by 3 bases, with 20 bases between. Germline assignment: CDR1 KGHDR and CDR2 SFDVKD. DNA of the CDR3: TGTGCCACCAGTGATCGGCCCCCGGACAGCACTATCTACGAGCAGTACTTC. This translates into CATSDRPPDSTIYEQYF.

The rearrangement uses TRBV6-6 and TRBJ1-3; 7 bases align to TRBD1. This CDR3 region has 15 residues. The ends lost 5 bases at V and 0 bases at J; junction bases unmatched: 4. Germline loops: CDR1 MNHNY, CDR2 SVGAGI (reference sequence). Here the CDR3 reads CASSNRDSSGNTIYF. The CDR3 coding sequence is TGTGCCAGCAGTAACCGGGACAGCTCTGGAAACACCATATATTTT.

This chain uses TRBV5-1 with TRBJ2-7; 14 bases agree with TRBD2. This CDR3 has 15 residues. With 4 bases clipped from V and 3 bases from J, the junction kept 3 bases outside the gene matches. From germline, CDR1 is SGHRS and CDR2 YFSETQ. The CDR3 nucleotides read TGCGCCAGCAGCCAAGGACTAGCGGGGGGCTACGAGCAGTACTTC. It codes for CASSQGLAGGYEQYF.

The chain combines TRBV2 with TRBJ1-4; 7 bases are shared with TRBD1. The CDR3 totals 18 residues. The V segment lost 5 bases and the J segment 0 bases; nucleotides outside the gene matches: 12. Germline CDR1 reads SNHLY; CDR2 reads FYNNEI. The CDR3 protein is CASSTPVGTDTTNEKLFF. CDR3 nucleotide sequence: TGTGCCAGCAGTACCCCCGTTGGGACAGATACAACTAATGAAAAACTGTTTTTT.

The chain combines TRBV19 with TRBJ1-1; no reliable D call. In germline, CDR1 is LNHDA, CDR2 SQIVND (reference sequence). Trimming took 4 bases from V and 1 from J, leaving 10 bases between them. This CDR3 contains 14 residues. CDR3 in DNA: TGTGCCAGTAGTAACCACAGAGAGAACACTGAAGCTTTCTTT. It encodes CASSNHRENTEAFF.

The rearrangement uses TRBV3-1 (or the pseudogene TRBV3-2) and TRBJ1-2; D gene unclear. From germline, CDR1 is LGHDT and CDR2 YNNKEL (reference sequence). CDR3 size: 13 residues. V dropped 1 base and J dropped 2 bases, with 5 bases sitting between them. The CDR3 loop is CASSQGQNYGYTF. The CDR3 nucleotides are TGTGCCAGCAGCCAAGGACAAAACTATGGCTACACCTTC.